The 30 T cell receptor beta chains below come from one sample, sequenced in a study of blood T cell repertoires in COVID-19. Assay used: immunoSEQ multiplex PCR; TCRdb lists only in-frame clones, some missing. The table includes 90,000 to 110,000 clones, around three quarters detected once. The sample consisted of peripheral blood. The receptors here all came from a human donor in a cohort sampled during active or convalescent COVID-19.

This chain connects TRBV19 to TRBJ1-4; D is perhaps TRBD1 (6 bases). Germline assignment: CDR1 LNHDA and CDR2 SQIVND (reference sequence). CDR3 length equals 16 residues. Trimming pared 7 bases from V and 4 bases from J, leaving 19 bases between. As DNA, the CDR3 is TGTGCCAGTAAGGTTGGCCAGGGGCTAGGTAATGAAAAACTGTTTTTT. It encodes CASKVGQGLGNEKLFF.

The rearrangement joins TRBV12-2 to TRBJ2-7; TRBD2 was called by the table and not checked on the DNA. TRBV12-2 is given as a pseudogene. The CDR3 runs to 18 residues. The DNA of the CDR3 is TGTGCAAGTCGCTTAGTTGGGCTAGCGGGAGGCTTGGGCCACGAGCAGTACTTC. This gives the protein CASRLVGLAGGLGHEQYF.

Only a few counts were recorded for this clone. V and J are TRBV12-3 or TRBV12-4 and TRBJ2-1; D gene uncertain. The CDR3 is 11 amino acids. The V and J ends lost 1 base and 9 bases respectively, with 4 bases between them. In nucleotides, the CDR3 is TGTGCCAGCAGTTTAGTCAGTGAGCAGTTCTTC. As protein: CASSLVSEQFF.

V gene TRBV6-6 combines with J gene TRBJ2-5, with 9 bases that match TRBD1. CDR3 length: 15 amino acids. Unmatched junction bases numbered 7, after V lost 6 bases and J lost 2 bases. The germline CDR1 and CDR2 sequences are MNHNY and SVGAGI (reference sequence). For the CDR3, the DNA is TGTGCCAGCAGAACCCGGGACAGGGCACAAGAGACCCAGTACTTC. Protein product: CASRTRDRAQETQYF.

Comments on this clone: The sample contains more than one DNA sequence encoding this CDR3. The V and J genes are TRBV24-1 and TRBJ2-1, with 9 positions matching TRBD1. The J segment lost 5 bases and the V segment lost 4 bases, leaving 5 bases of the junction unmatched. The CDR3 sequence is 15 residues long. Germline V gene sequence: CDR1 KGHDR, CDR2 SFDVKD. The CDR3 spells CATSDSGTGNNEQFF. The CDR3 bases are TGTGCCACCAGTGACTCCGGGACAGGGAACAATGAGCAGTTCTTC.

CDR3 sequence (DNA): TGTGCCAGCAGCGTAGACTGGGTGGTCAGGGGGTGGAAGTATGGCTACACCTTC. Translated, it gives CASSVDWVVRGWKYGYTF. The V gene is TRBV9, the J gene TRBJ1-2, with 7 bases identical to TRBD1. The V gene's germline CDR1 is SGDLS and CDR2 YYNGEE. V was pared by 0 bases and J by 5 bases, with 16 bases of the junction left unmatched. The CDR3 consists of 18 residues. Variable domain in full (rest from reference TRBV9 and TRBJ1-2): DSGVTQTPKHLITATGQRVTLRCSPRSGDLSVYWYQQSLDQGLQFLIQYYNGEERAKGNILERFSAQQFPDLHSELNLSSLELGDSALYFCASSVDWVVRGWKYGYTFGSGTRLTVV.

The chain couples TRBV28 to TRBJ2-5, with D maybe TRBD2 (5 bases). The CDR3 has 20 amino acids. Germline CDR1 MDHEN, CDR2 SYDVKM. V lost 4 bases, J lost 3 bases, and 30 bases lay in between. In nucleotides, the CDR3 is TGTGCCAGCAGTTCCCCGTACCGTGGACCTACGCGGGCGAACAAAGAGACCCAGTACTTC. Translating it yields CASSSPYRGPTRANKETQYF.

The V call is TRBV28, the J call TRBJ2-7; D is possibly TRBD2 (6 bases). This CDR3 has 12 residues. Germline V gives CDR1 MDHEN, CDR2 SYDVKM. V lost 5 bases, J lost 3 bases, and 8 bases lay in between. In DNA form, the CDR3 reads TGTGCCAGCAGTAGACTAGACTACGAGCAGTACTTC. It is translated as CASSRLDYEQYF.

This chain links TRBV5-1 with TRBJ2-2, with D possibly TRBD2 on 6 matching bases. CDR3 length equals 17 residues. V gave up 2 bases and J gave up 0 bases, with 14 bases separating them. Germline CDR1 reads SGHRS; CDR2 reads YFSETQ. The CDR3 protein is CASSFGGTFANTGELFF. DNA of the CDR3: TGCGCCAGCAGCTTTGGAGGGACTTTCGCGAACACCGGGGAGCTGTTTTTT.

V is TRBV30 and J is TRBJ1-3; tentatively, D is TRBD1 (5 bases). Looked up from germline, CDR1 is GTSNPN and CDR2 is SVGIG (reference sequence). This CDR3 spans 14 amino acids. V shed 0 bases and J shed 2 bases, with 8 bases lying between them. The CDR3 is CAWSVAGTGNTIYF. The CDR3 DNA reads TGTGCCTGGAGTGTAGCAGGGACTGGAAACACCATATATTTT. Full variable domain (remainder filled in from reference TRBV30 and TRBJ1-3): SQTIHQWPATLVQPVGSPLSLECTVEGTSNPNLYWYRQAAGRGLQLLFYSVGIGQISSEVPQNLSASRPQDRQFILSSKKLLLSDSGFYLCAWSVAGTGNTIYFGEGSWLTVV.

The rearrangement links TRBV18 to TRBJ1-3; the D gene is possibly TRBD1 (6 bases). Germline CDR1 reads KGHSH; CDR2 reads LQKENI. The CDR3 runs to 17 residues. Trimming cost V 0 bases and J 4 bases, with 16 bases left between them. The DNA of the CDR3 is TGTGCCAGCTCACCACCCTTTTACCAGGGGAGAGGAAACACCATATATTTT. Its translation is CASSPPFYQGRGNTIYF.

This clone has ten or more counts. This chain joins TRBV5-1 and TRBJ1-4; D is ambiguous. The CDR3 consists of 17 residues. CDR1 SGHRS and CDR2 YFSETQ come from the germline V gene. V lost 0 bases to trimming and J lost 1 base, with 13 bases between them. In nucleotides, the CDR3 is TGCGCCAGCAGCTTGGGCGGCAGATTTTTAACTAATGAAAAACTGTTTTTT. Protein sequence: CASSLGGRFLTNEKLFF.

The V gene is TRBV4-1, the J gene TRBJ1-1; D is ambiguous. Germline CDR1 and CDR2: MGHRA and YSYEKL. The CDR3 extends over 14 amino acids. V lost 1 base and J 0 bases, leaving 6 bases between the germline ends. The CDR3 loop is CASSQVSLNTEAFF. Here the CDR3 DNA reads TGCGCCAGCAGCCAAGTTTCTTTGAACACTGAAGCTTTCTTT.

This chain uses TRBV28 with TRBJ1-2, with D possibly matching TRBD1 (5 bases). The germline gives CDR1 MDHEN, CDR2 SYDVKM. V lost 6 bases, J lost 8 bases, and 13 bases lay in between. The CDR3 runs to 12 residues. The CDR3 protein is CASRWGVHGYTF. The CDR3 bases are TGTGCCAGCAGGTGGGGGGTCCACGGCTACACCTTC.

This sequence joins TRBV5-8 and TRBJ1-2; D is unclear. V gave up 3 bases and J gave up 4 bases, with 10 bases separating them. Germline CDR1 SGHTS, CDR2 YDEGEE. The CDR3 consists of 13 residues. The CDR3 sequence is CASSWYGIYGYTF. The CDR3 bases are TGTGCCAGCAGCTGGTACGGTATCTATGGCTACACCTTC.

This chain uses TRBV10-3 with TRBJ2-7; possible D gene TRBD2, 5 bases. The CDR3 has 15 amino acids. Germline V gene sequence: CDR1 ENHRY, CDR2 SYGVKD. The germline V and J ends were trimmed by 5 bases and 4 bases, with 18 bases remaining between them. The CDR3 sequence is CAISTNGITTYEQYF. As DNA, the CDR3 is TGTGCCATCAGTACCAACGGGATAACTACGTACGAGCAGTACTTC.

V is TRBV5-4 and J is TRBJ1-3; TRBD1 agrees at 7 bases. The J segment lost 0 bases and the V segment lost 4 bases, leaving 4 bases of the junction unmatched. Germline CDR1 SGHNT, CDR2 YYREEE (reference sequence). The CDR3 contains 15 residues. The CDR3 sequence is CASSHGDSSGNTIYF. The CDR3 DNA is TGTGCCAGCAGCCATGGGGACAGCTCTGGAAACACCATATATTTT.

This clone has only a few counts. The chain is built from TRBV18 and TRBJ2-7; 7 nucleotides agree with TRBD2. The CDR3 is made up of 15 amino acids. Germline CDR1 KGHSH, CDR2 LQKENI. The V and J ends lost 3 bases and 0 bases, in that order; junction bases with no gene match: 5. The CDR3 nucleotides read TGTGCCAGCTCACCTCCTAGCGGATCCTCCTACGAGCAGTACTTC. Translating gives CASSPPSGSSYEQYF.

The chain couples TRBV6-5 to TRBJ2-1, with 7 bases identical to TRBD2. The V gene's germline CDR1 is MNHEY and CDR2 SVGAGI. V trimming: 6 bases; J trimming: 5 bases; junction bases outside the gene matches: 7. This CDR3 comprises 14 residues. CDR3 DNA sequence: TGTGCCAGCAGACTGCGGGGGAAAGACAATGAGCAGTTCTTC. Its protein is CASRLRGKDNEQFF.

The count of this clone is one. The J gene is TRBJ2-1, the V gene TRBV19; D call uncertain. This CDR3 comprises 14 residues. V gave up 1 base and J gave up 4 bases, with 8 bases separating them. CDR1 is LNHDA and CDR2 is SQIVND in the germline V gene (reference sequence). CDR3 DNA sequence: TGTGCCAGTAGTATAGTTGGCCATTACAATGAGCAGTTCTTC. This sequence encodes CASSIVGHYNEQFF.

This clone was found once. The CDR3 sequence: CATHRDSSLFNTEAFF. CDR3 bases: TGTGCCACCCACCGGGACAGTAGTCTTTTCAACACTGAAGCTTTCTTT. The chain links TRBV28 to TRBJ1-1; 7 bases are shared with TRBD1. The CDR3 is made up of 16 amino acids. Germline lookup yields CDR1 MDHEN and CDR2 SYDVKM. Losses at the gene ends were 10 bases for V and 2 bases for J; bases not matched to a gene: 16.

The chain couples TRBV12-5 to TRBJ1-1; D perhaps matches TRBD1 (6 bases). Per the germline V gene, CDR1 is LGHNT and CDR2 is FRNRAP. Trimming pared 0 bases from V and 2 bases from J, leaving 7 bases between. CDR3 length: 14 amino acids. CDR3 DNA sequence: TGTGCTAGTGGTTTGGTACAGGGTAACACTGAAGCTTTCTTT. It translates to CASGLVQGNTEAFF.

This rearrangement joins TRBV5-8 to TRBJ2-3; a possible D gene is TRBD2 (5 bases). V was shortened by 6 bases and J by 2 bases, with 16 bases between the two germline ends. The CDR3 totals 15 residues. Germline CDR1 reads SGHTS; CDR2 reads YDEGEE. CDR3 region: CASTNTRGYTDTQYF. Written as DNA, the CDR3 is TGTGCCAGCACCAACACCCGGGGATACACAGATACGCAGTATTTT. The entire variable domain, with the rest obtained from reference TRBV5-8 and TRBJ2-3, is as follows: EAGVTQSPTHLIKTRGQQATLRCSPISGHTSVYWYQQALGLGLQFLLWYDEGEERNRGNFPPRFSGRQFPNYSSELNVNALELEDSALYLCASTNTRGYTDTQYFGPGTRLTVL.

The chain is built from TRBV7-3 and TRBJ2-1; the D is unclear. Germline V CDR1 and CDR2: SGHTA, FQGTGA. This CDR3 has 14 residues. V was cut by 4 bases and J by 9 bases, with 16 bases left in between. CDR3 sequence: CASSSLDGRAEQFF. CDR3 in DNA: TGTGCCAGCAGCTCCCTAGATGGCCGAGCTGAGCAGTTCTTC.

This chain joins TRBV6-2 or TRBV6-3 and TRBJ2-5; the match to TRBD2 covers 8 bases. The CDR3 spans 15 residues. J was trimmed by 5 bases and V by 2 bases; bases with no gene match: 7. Germline V CDR1 and CDR2: MNHEY, SVGEGT. The CDR3: CASSYTGTRGETQYF. CDR3 nucleotide sequence: TGTGCCAGCAGTTACACCGGGACTAGGGGGGAGACCCAGTACTTC.

The chain links TRBV7-2 to TRBJ1-2; no clear D. The V gene lost 4 bases and the J gene lost 5 bases, with 14 bases spanning the gap. The CDR3 sequence is 14 residues long. From germline, CDR1 is SGHTA and CDR2 FQGNSA. The DNA of the CDR3 is TGTGCCAGCAGCTCCAGGAGGCTTGAGTATGGCTACACCTTC. Amino acid sequence: CASSSRRLEYGYTF.

The rearrangement uses TRBV28 and TRBJ2-7; tentatively, D is TRBD1 (6 bases). Trimming left V 10 bases short and J 6 bases short, with 19 bases between. Germline V lookup: CDR1 MDHEN, CDR2 SYDVKM. The CDR3 is 13 residues long. DNA for the CDR3: TGTGCCACCACCCCCCAGACAGGTCTCGAGCAGTACTTC. Its translation is CATTPQTGLEQYF.

A few counts support this clone. This rearrangement joins TRBV5-4 to TRBJ2-5; 11 bases match TRBD2. This CDR3 region has 16 residues. Trimming cost V 1 base and J 5 bases; bases outside gene matches: 7. Germline CDR1 and CDR2: SGHNT and YYREEE (reference sequence). The CDR3 region has the DNA TGTGCCAGCAGCTTGAGTAGCGGGGGGGGACCGGAGACCCAGTACTTC. Its protein is CASSLSSGGGPETQYF.

The V and J genes are TRBV9 and TRBJ1-2, with D possibly matching TRBD1 (5 bases). The V gene lost 3 bases and the J gene lost 2 bases, with 11 bases spanning the gap. Per germline, CDR1 SGDLS and CDR2 YYNGEE. CDR3 length: 14 amino acids. The CDR3 protein is CASSEGRGNYGYTF. The DNA of the CDR3 is TGTGCCAGCAGCGAAGGGAGGGGAAACTATGGCTACACCTTC.

The V call is TRBV3-1 (or the pseudogene TRBV3-2), the J call TRBJ2-3; tentative D call: TRBD1 (5 bases). Germline lookup yields CDR1 LGHDT and CDR2 YNNKEL (reference sequence). The length of the CDR3 is 15 residues. V was cut by 4 bases and J by 4 bases, with 15 bases left in between. CDR3 amino acids: CASSRGSNLPDTQYF. The CDR3 bases are TGTGCCAGCAGCCGGGGCTCCAACTTGCCAGATACGCAGTATTTT.